The sequence of this T cell receptor (beta chain) was determined in a study of spatial heterogeneity in lung cancer. Study at large: Samples came from roughly 72 TRACERx patients with untreated early-stage lung cancer. The follow-up PBMC samples were sequenced whenever they were available. The median time to follow-up was about two years after resection. Findings and limits, study-wide: Detection of ubiquitous tumor TCRs in blood was higher at resection than follow-up.

This clonotype was detected a few times. Its antigen is unidentified. TCR cDNA molecules each carried a unique molecular identifier. MiXCR, applied by TCRdb to the 5' RACE reads, yields one record per CDR3 protein. The sample includes about 52,000 distinct CDR3 sequences, roughly 7.4% of them seen just once. Time point reported: blood at routine non-recurrence follow-up after resection. Material for sequencing was whole RNA from tumor, nontumor lung or frozen PBMC, left unsorted. V was pared by 4 bases and J by 1 base, with 9 bases of the junction left unmatched. This CDR3 region has 16 residues. The germline CDR1 and CDR2 sequences are DFQATT and SNEGSKA (reference sequence).

The source was PBMCs, collected at follow-up. V gene TRBV20-1 combines with J gene TRBJ1-1, with 10 nucleotides matching TRBD1. This TCR derives from a female donor with early-stage non-small cell lung cancer. The CDR3 DNA reads TGCAGTGCTATTCCCCCGGGACAGGGGCGGAACACTGAAGCTTTCTTT. Protein sequence: CSAIPPGQGRNTEAFF.